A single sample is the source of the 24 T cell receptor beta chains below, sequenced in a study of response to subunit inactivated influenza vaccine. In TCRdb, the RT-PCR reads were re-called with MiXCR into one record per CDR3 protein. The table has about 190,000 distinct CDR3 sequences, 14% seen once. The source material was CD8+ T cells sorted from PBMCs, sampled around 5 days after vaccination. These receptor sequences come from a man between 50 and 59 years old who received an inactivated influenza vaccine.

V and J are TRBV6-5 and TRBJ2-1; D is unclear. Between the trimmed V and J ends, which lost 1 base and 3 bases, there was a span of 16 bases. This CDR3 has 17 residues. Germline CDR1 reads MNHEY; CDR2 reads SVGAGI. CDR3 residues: CASSYFGIEQVYNEQFF. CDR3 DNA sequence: TGTGCCAGCAGTTACTTTGGAATTGAGCAGGTCTACAATGAGCAGTTCTTC.

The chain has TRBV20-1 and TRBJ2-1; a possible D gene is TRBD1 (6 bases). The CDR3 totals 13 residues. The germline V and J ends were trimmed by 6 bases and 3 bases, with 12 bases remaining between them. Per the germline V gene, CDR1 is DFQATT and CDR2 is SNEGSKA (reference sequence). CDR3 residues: CSATGTLYNEQFF. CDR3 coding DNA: TGCAGTGCCACCGGGACACTCTACAATGAGCAGTTCTTC.

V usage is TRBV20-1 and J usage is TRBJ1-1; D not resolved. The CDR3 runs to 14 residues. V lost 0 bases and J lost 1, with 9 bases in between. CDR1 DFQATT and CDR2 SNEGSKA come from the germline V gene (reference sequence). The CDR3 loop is CSARDRARNTEAFF. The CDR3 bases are TGCAGTGCTAGAGATCGGGCAAGGAACACTGAAGCTTTCTTT.

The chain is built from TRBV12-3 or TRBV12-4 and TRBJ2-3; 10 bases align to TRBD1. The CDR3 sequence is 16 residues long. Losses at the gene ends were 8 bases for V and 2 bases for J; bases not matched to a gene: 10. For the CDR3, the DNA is TGTGCCAGCCCCAGGACGGGACAGGGGTACACAGATACGCAGTATTTT. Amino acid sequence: CASPRTGQGYTDTQYF.

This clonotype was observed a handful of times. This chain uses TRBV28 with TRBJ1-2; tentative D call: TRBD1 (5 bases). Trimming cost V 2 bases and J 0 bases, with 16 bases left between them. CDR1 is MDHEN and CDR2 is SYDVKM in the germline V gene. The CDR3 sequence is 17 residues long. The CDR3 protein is CASSLRLGKGTNYGYTF. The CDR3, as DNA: TGTGCCAGCAGTTTAAGACTCGGGAAGGGGACTAACTATGGCTACACCTTC.

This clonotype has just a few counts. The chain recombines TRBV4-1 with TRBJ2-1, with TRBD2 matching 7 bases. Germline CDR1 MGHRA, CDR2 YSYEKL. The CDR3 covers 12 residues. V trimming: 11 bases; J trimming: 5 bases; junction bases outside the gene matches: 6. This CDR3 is CASSGTHNEQFF. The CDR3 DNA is TGCGCCTCGAGCGGGACCCACAATGAGCAGTTCTTC.

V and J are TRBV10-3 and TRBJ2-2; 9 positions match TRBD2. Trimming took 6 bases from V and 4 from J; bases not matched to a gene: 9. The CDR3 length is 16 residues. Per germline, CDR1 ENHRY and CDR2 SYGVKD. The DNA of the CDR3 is TGTGCCATCAGCCCAAGACTAGCGGAGTCCACCGGGGAGCTGTTTTTT. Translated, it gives CAISPRLAESTGELFF.

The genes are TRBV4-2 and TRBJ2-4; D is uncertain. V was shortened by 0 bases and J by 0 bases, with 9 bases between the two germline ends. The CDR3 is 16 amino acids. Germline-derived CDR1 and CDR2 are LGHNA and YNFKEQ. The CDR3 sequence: CASSQDRSLAKNIQYF. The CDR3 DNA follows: TGTGCCAGCAGCCAAGATCGTAGCTTAGCCAAAAACATTCAGTACTTC.

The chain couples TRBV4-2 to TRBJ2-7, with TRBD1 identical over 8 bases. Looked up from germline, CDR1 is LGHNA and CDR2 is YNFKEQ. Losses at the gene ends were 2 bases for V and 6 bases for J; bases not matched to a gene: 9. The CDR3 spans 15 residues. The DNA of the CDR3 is TGTGCCAGCAGCCAAACCCTTTGGACAGGGTTCGAGCAGTACTTC. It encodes CASSQTLWTGFEQYF.

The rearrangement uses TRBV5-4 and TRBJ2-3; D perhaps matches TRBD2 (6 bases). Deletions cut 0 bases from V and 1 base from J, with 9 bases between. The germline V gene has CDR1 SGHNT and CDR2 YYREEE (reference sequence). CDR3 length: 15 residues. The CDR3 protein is CASSLAERGTDTQYF. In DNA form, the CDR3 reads TGTGCCAGCAGCTTGGCCGAGCGGGGCACAGATACGCAGTATTTT.

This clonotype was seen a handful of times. The CDR3 loop reads CASSGTGGTGELFF. For the CDR3, the DNA is TGTGCCAGCAGCGGGACGGGGGGCACCGGGGAGCTGTTTTTT. The gene calls are TRBV11-2 and TRBJ2-2; 7 bases map to TRBD2. The germline gives CDR1 SGHAT, CDR2 FQNNGV. This CDR3 comprises 14 residues. Trimming cost V 5 bases and J 4 bases; bases outside gene matches: 4.

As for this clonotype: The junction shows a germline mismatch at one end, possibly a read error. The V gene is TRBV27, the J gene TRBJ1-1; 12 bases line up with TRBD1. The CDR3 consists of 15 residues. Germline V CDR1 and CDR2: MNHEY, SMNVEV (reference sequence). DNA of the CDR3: TGTGCCGGCTGGCGGGACAGGGGGCGCATCACTGAGGCTTTCTTT. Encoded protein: CAGWRDRGRITEAFF.

The CDR3 here is CSARESPYSASGYYNEQFF. CDR3 nucleotides: TGCAGTGCTAGAGAGAGCCCCTACAGCGCCAGCGGGTATTACAATGAGCAGTTCTTC. The gene calls are TRBV20-1 and TRBJ2-1; D possibly corresponds to TRBD2 (6 bases). Trimming removed 0 bases from V and 4 bases from J, with 25 bases in between. CDR3 length: 19 amino acids. Germline values: CDR1 DFQATT, CDR2 SNEGSKA (reference sequence).

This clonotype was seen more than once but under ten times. This CDR3 reads CASRTPQYF. The CDR3, as DNA: TGCGCCAGCAGGACGCCCCAGTACTTC. This chain connects TRBV4-3 to TRBJ2-5, with D uncertain. This CDR3 region has 9 residues. Trimming took off 6 bases at V and 9 bases at J, with 5 bases between the two ends. The germline V gene encodes CDR1 LGHNA and CDR2 YSLEER.

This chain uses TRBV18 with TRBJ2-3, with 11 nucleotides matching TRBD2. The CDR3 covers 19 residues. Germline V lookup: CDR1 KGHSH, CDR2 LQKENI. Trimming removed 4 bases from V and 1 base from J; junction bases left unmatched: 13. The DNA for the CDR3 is TGTGCCAGCTCACTAACACCCAACCCGACTAGCGGGGGCACAGATACGCAGTATTTT. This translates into CASSLTPNPTSGGTDTQYF.

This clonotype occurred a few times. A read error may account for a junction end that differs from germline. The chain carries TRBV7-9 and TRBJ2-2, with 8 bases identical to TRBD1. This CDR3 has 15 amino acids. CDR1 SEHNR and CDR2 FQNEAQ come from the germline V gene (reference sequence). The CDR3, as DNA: TGTGCCAGCAGCTCGACAGGGGTCAACACCGGGGAGCTGGTTTTT. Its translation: CASSSTGVNTGELVF.

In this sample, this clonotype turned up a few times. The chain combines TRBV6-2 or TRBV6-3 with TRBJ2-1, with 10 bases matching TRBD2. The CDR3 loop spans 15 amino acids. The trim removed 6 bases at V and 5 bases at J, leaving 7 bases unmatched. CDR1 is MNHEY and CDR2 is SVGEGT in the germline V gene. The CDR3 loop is CASSRSGGAHNEQFF. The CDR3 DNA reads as TGTGCCAGCAGCCGCAGCGGGGGGGCTCACAATGAGCAGTTCTTC.

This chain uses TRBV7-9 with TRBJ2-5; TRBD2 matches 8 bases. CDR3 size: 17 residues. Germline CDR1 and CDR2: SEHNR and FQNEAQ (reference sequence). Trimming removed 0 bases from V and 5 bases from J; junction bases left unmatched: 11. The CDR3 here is CASSLALSGGPWETQYF. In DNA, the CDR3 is TGTGCCAGCAGCTTAGCGCTGTCGGGAGGGCCTTGGGAGACCCAGTACTTC.

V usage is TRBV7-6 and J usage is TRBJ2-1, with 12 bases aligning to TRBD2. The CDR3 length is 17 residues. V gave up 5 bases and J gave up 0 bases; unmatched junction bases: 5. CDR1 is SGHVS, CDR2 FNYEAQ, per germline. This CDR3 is CASSETSGGPSYNEQFF. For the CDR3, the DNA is TGTGCCAGCAGCGAGACTAGCGGGGGCCCCTCCTACAATGAGCAGTTCTTC.

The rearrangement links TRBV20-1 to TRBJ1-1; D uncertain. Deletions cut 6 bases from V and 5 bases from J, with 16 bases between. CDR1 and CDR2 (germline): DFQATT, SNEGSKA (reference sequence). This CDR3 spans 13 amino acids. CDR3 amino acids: CSANRVIGTEAFF. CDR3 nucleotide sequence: TGCAGTGCAAACCGGGTTATAGGGACTGAAGCTTTCTTT.

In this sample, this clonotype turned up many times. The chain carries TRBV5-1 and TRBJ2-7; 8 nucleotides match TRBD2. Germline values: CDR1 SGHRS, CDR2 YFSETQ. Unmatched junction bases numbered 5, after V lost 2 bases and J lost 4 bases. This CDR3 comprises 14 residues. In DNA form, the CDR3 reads TGCGCCAGCAGCTTCACAGCGGGAGAGTACGAGCAGTACTTC. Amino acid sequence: CASSFTAGEYEQYF.

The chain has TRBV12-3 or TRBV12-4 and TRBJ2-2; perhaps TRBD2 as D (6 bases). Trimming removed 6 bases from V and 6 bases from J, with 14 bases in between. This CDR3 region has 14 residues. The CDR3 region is CASSPGGPAGELFF. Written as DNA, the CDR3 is TGTGCCAGCAGCCCCGGAGGGCCGGCCGGGGAGCTGTTTTTT.

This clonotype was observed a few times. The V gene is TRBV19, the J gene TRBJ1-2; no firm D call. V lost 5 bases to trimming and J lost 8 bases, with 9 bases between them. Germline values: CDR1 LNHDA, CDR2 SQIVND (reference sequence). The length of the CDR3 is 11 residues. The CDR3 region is CASSDHGGYTF. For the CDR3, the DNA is TGTGCCAGTAGTGACCACGGGGGCTACACCTTC.

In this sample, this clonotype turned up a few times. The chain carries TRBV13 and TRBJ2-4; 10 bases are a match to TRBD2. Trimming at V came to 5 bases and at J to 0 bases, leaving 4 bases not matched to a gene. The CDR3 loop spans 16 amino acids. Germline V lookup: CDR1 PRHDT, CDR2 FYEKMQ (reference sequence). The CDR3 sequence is CASSLLAGVAKNIQYF. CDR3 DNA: TGTGCCAGCAGCCTTCTAGCGGGGGTAGCCAAAAACATTCAGTACTTC.